A selection of T cell receptor beta chains follows, all from one sample in a study of cytomegalovirus exposure and HLA in healthy donors. Sequencing was performed with immunoSEQ multiplex PCR; in TCRdb, only in-frame clones are kept and a portion is missing. This sample has roughly 98,000 clones, with around nine tenths found just once. Sequenced: PBMCs. Receptor source: a woman under 40 in good health and CMV-seronegative. Both conserved end residues are part of each CDR3. The order of the fields is clone size, D gene, V gene, J gene, CDR3 length, CDR3 DNA, CDR3 protein. The D gene is left open where the match is weak. Expanded clones are given a class, and other clones once, few, many or no size at all.

size: once; D: .; V: TRBV28; J: TRBJ2-7; length: 14; DNA: TGTGCCAGCAATGAGGCGGGTAGCTCCTACGAGCAGTACTTC; CDR3: CASNEAGSSYEQYF
size: .; D: TRBD1; V: TRBV18; J: TRBJ1-5; length: 13; DNA: TGTGCCAGCTCAAAGGACAGGAATCAGCCCCAGCATTTT; CDR3: CASSKDRNQPQHF
size: .; D: .; V: TRBV2; J: TRBJ1-2; length: 10; DNA: TGTGCCTTACGGGGTCTGGGCTACACCTTC; CDR3: CALRGLGYTF
size: few; D: .; V: TRBV11-2; J: TRBJ2-7; length: 14; DNA: TGTGCCAGCAGCTTAATGGGACTCTCCTACGAGCAGTACTTC; CDR3: CASSLMGLSYEQYF
size: .; D: TRBD1; V: TRBV2; J: TRBJ1-1; length: 15; DNA: TGTGCCAGCAGTGACCCGGGACAGGGAGGCACTGAAGCTTTCTTT; CDR3: CASSDPGQGGTEAFF
size: .; D: .; V: TRBV6-1; J: TRBJ1-2; length: 13; DNA: TGTGCCAGCGGTGGGCAGTTTAACTATGGCTACACCTTC; CDR3: CASGGQFNYGYTF
size: .; D: .; V: TRBV9; J: TRBJ2-7; length: 14; DNA: TGTGCCAGCAGCGTTTTAGGGGGGGAAGGCGAGCAGTACTTC; CDR3: CASSVLGGEGEQYF
size: .; D: .; V: TRBV19; J: TRBJ1-1; length: 12; DNA: TGTGCCAGTAGTAGATGGGCCACTGAAGCTTTCTTT; CDR3: CASSRWATEAFF
size: .; D: TRBD1; V: TRBV5-1; J: TRBJ2-7; length: 15; DNA: TGCGCCAGCAGTTACGACGGGACAGACCCCTACGAGCAGTACTTC; CDR3: CASSYDGTDPYEQYF
size: .; D: .; V: TRBV18; J: TRBJ2-2; length: 13; DNA: TGTGCCAGCTCACCCTCGTTAACCGGGGAGCTGTTTTTT; CDR3: CASSPSLTGELFF
size: once; D: .; V: TRBV13; J: TRBJ1-3; length: 15; DNA: TGTGCCAGCAGCTTTCCAAGTCAGGATGGAAACACCATATATTTT; CDR3: CASSFPSQDGNTIYF
size: .; D: TRBD2; V: TRBV2; J: TRBJ2-7; length: 14; DNA: TGTGCCCACCAAAGGAGCGGGGGGGTGTACGAGCAGTACTTC; CDR3: CAHQRSGGVYEQYF
size: few; D: TRBD2; V: TRBV11-2; J: TRBJ2-1; length: 14; DNA: TGTGCCAGCAGCTTGAGCGGGGGGCCTGGGAGGCAGTTCTTC; CDR3: CASSLSGGPGRQFF
size: once; D: .; V: TRBV14; J: TRBJ2-3; length: 14; DNA: TGTGCCAGTTCCGGGACATACAGCACAGATACGCAGTATTTT; CDR3: CASSGTYSTDTQYF
size: .; D: .; V: TRBV10-2; J: TRBJ2-7; length: 11; DNA: TGCGCCAGCAGTGAGCGTTCCGAGCAGTACTTC; CDR3: CASSERSEQYF
size: .; D: TRBD2; V: TRBV7-2; J: TRBJ2-1; length: 16; DNA: TGTGCCAGCAGCGCACTAGCGGGAGGCTCCTACAATGAGCAGTTCTTC; CDR3: CASSALAGGSYNEQFF
size: .; D: .; V: TRBV28; J: TRBJ1-3; length: 15; DNA: TGTGCCAGCAGCCCGGGGGGGTCAAACGGAAACACCATATATTTT; CDR3: CASSPGGSNGNTIYF
size: .; D: .; V: TRBV4-3; J: TRBJ2-3; length: 14; DNA: TGCGCCAGCAGCCAAGATTACAGGGCAGATACGCAGTATTTT; CDR3: CASSQDYRADTQYF
size: .; D: .; V: TRBV10-1; J: TRBJ2-1; length: 14; DNA: TGCGCCAGCAGTGAGTCCCCGGGACAAAATGAGCAGTTCTTC; CDR3: CASSESPGQNEQFF
size: .; D: .; V: TRBV29-1; J: TRBJ2-7; length: 13; DNA: TGCAGCGCCAAAACCCGGGGATCCTACGAGCAGTACTTC; CDR3: CSAKTRGSYEQYF
size: few; D: .; V: TRBV6-6; J: TRBJ2-7; length: 12; DNA: TGTGCCAGCGGCTCGGGTGCCTACGAGCAGTACTTC; CDR3: CASGSGAYEQYF
size: .; D: .; V: TRBV25-1; J: TRBJ1-1; length: 15; DNA: TGTGCCAGCAGTGAATTGGGGCCATGGTCGACTGAAGCTTTCTTT; CDR3: CASSELGPWSTEAFF
size: .; D: TRBD1; V: TRBV5-1; J: TRBJ2-5; length: 14; DNA: TGCGCCAGCAGCTTGGGAGGGACAGAAGAGACCCAGTACTTC; CDR3: CASSLGGTEETQYF
size: .; D: TRBD1; V: TRBV4-2; J: TRBJ2-7; length: 17; DNA: TGTGCCAGCAGCCATCCAAACCAAGGACAGGGTACCTACGAGCAGTACTTC; CDR3: CASSHPNQGQGTYEQYF
size: .; D: .; V: TRBV27; J: TRBJ2-2; length: 13; DNA: TGTGCCAGCAGCCTAGGAGGCACCGGGGAGCTGTTTTTT; CDR3: CASSLGGTGELFF
size: .; D: TRBD1; V: TRBV28; J: TRBJ2-7; length: 14; DNA: TGTGCCAGCAGTCCCCCAAGGGGGCCCTACGAGCAGTACTTC; CDR3: CASSPPRGPYEQYF
size: .; D: TRBD2; V: TRBV4-2; J: TRBJ2-1; length: 16; DNA: TGTGCCAGCAGCCAAGGGCTGGCTAGCGGATACAATGAGCAGTTCTTC; CDR3: CASSQGLASGYNEQFF
size: .; D: .; V: TRBV7-9; J: TRBJ1-2; length: 14; DNA: TGTGCCAGCAGCTTAGCTTCGGGAGGCGGTTCTGGGGCCTTC; CDR3: CASSLASGGGSGAF
size: .; D: .; V: TRBV5-1; J: TRBJ2-6; length: 16; DNA: TGCGCCAGCAGCTTGGATGGCCAATCTGGGGCCAACGTCCTGACTTTC; CDR3: CASSLDGQSGANVLTF
size: .; D: .; V: TRBV5-1; J: TRBJ2-3; length: 15; DNA: TGCGCCAGCAGCTTGTCCAGGGTCCTCACAGATACGCAGTATTTT; CDR3: CASSLSRVLTDTQYF
size: .; D: .; V: TRBV7-3; J: TRBJ1-2; length: 17; DNA: TGTGCCAGCAGCTTAACGGGGGGGCACCCAACCTCCTATGGCTACACCTTC; CDR3: CASSLTGGHPTSYGYTF
size: few; D: .; V: TRBV7-3; J: TRBJ2-5; length: 14; DNA: TGTGCCAGCAGGGCAACGGCTAGCCGGGAGACCCAGTACTTC; CDR3: CASRATASRETQYF
size: .; D: .; V: TRBV6-1; J: TRBJ2-7; length: 17; DNA: TGTGCCAGCAGTGAACAACTAATGCTCGAGGCCCCCGGGGAGCAGTACTTC; CDR3: CASSEQLMLEAPGEQYF
size: .; D: TRBD1; V: TRBV27; J: TRBJ2-6; length: 17; DNA: TGTGCCAGCAGTCTCGGACAGGGGGCGTATGGGGCCAACGTCCTGACTTTC; CDR3: CASSLGQGAYGANVLTF
size: .; D: TRBD1; V: TRBV29-1; J: TRBJ2-1; length: 15; DNA: TGCAGCGTTGAAACAGGGGCAATTACCTACAATGAGCAGTTCTTC; CDR3: CSVETGAITYNEQFF
size: .; D: TRBD2; V: TRBV7-2; J: TRBJ2-7; length: 15; DNA: TGTGCCAGCAGCGACCCGGGACTAACCGCCTACGAGCAGTACTTC; CDR3: CASSDPGLTAYEQYF
size: .; D: .; V: TRBV5-1; J: TRBJ2-3; length: 13; DNA: TGCGCCAGCAGCTTGTTATGGGCGGATACGCAGTATTTT; CDR3: CASSLLWADTQYF
size: .; D: .; V: TRBV7-9; J: TRBJ1-3; length: 12; DNA: TGTGCCAGCAGCGCTACCTTAAACACCATATATTTT; CDR3: CASSATLNTIYF
size: .; D: .; V: TRBV5-6; J: TRBJ2-3; length: 15; DNA: TGTGCCAGCAGCTTGTTGAGCATTTACCCAGATACGCAGTATTTT; CDR3: CASSLLSIYPDTQYF